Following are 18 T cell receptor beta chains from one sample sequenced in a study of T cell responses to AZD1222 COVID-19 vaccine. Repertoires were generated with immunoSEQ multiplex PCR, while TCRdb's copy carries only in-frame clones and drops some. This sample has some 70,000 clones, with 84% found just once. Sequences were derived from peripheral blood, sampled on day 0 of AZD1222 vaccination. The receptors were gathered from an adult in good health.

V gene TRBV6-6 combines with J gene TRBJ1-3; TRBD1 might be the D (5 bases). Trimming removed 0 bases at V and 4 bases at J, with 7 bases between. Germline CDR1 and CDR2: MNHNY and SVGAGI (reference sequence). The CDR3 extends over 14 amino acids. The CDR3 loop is CASSYSRQGNTIYF. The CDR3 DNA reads TGTGCCAGCAGTTACTCAAGACAGGGAAACACCATATATTTT.

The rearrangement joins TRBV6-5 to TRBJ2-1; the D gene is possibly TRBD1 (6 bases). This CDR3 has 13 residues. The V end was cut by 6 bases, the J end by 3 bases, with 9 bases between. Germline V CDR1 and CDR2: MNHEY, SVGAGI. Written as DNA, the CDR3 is TGTGCCAGCAGCACACAGGGCTACAATGAGCAGTTCTTC. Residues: CASSTQGYNEQFF.

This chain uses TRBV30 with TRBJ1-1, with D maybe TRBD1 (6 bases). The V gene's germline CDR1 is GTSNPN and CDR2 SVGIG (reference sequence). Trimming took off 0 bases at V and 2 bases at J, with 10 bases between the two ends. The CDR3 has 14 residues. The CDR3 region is CAWSVAGANTEAFF. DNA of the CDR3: TGTGCCTGGAGTGTTGCAGGGGCAAACACTGAAGCTTTCTTT. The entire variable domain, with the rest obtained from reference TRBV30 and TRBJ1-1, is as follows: SQTIHQWPATLVQPVGSPLSLECTVEGTSNPNLYWYRQAAGRGLQLLFYSVGIGQISSEVPQNLSASRPQDRQFILSSKKLLLSDSGFYLCAWSVAGANTEAFFGQGTRLTVV.

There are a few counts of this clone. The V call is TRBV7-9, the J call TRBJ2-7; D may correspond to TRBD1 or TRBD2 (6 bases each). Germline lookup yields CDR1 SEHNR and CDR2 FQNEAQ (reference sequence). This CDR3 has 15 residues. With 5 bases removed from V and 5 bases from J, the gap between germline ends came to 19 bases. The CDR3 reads CASSVPGGPLNEQYF. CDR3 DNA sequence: TGTGCCAGCAGCGTCCCCGGGGGCCCTTTGAACGAGCAGTACTTC.

This CDR3 reads CAITNSGQGPEGYGYTF. The DNA for the CDR3 is TGTGCCATCACCAACTCGGGACAGGGTCCAGAGGGCTATGGCTACACCTTC. The chain carries TRBV10-3 and TRBJ1-2, with 9 bases lining up with TRBD1. This CDR3 comprises 17 residues. Trimming cost V 7 bases and J 4 bases; bases outside gene matches: 16. CDR1 and CDR2 from the germline V gene are ENHRY and SYGVKD.

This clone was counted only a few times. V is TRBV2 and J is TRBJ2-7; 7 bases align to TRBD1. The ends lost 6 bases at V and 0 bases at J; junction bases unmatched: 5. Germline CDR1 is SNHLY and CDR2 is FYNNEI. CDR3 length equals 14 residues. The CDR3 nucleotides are TGTGCCAGCAGAGGGGGCAGGAGCTCCTACGAGCAGTACTTC. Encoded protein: CASRGGRSSYEQYF.

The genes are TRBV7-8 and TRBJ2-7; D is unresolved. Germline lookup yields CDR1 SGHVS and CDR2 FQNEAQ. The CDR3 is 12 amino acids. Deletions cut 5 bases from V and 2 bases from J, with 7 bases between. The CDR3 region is CASSNDPYEQYF. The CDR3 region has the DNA TGTGCCAGCAGCAACGACCCCTACGAGCAGTACTTC.

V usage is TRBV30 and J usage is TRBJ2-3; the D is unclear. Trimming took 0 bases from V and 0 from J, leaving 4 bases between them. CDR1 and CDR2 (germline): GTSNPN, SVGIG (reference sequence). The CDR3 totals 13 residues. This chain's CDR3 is CAWSVRSTDTQYF. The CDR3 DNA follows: TGTGCCTGGAGTGTACGAAGCACAGATACGCAGTATTTT.

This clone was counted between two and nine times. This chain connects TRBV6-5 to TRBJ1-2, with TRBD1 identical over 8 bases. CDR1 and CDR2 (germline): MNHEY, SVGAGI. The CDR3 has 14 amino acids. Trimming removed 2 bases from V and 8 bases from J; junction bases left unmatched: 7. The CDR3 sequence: CASSYHLGQGGYTF. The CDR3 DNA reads TGTGCCAGCAGTTACCACCTAGGACAGGGCGGCTACACCTTC.

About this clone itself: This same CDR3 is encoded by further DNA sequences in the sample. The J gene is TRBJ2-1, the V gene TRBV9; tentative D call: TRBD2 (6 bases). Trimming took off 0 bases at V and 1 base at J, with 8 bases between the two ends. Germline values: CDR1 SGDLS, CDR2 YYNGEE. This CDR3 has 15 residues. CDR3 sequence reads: CASSVDGGSYNEQFF. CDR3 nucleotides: TGTGCCAGCAGCGTAGACGGGGGTTCCTACAATGAGCAGTTCTTC.

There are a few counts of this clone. CDR3 residues: CASSAGVGGVDTQYF. As DNA, the CDR3 is TGTGCCAGCAGTGCTGGGGTCGGGGGGGTAGATACGCAGTATTTT. V usage is TRBV2 and J usage is TRBJ2-3, with 8 bases fitting TRBD2. Germline CDR1 is SNHLY and CDR2 is FYNNEI. V lost 4 bases to trimming and J lost 5 bases; unmatched junction nucleotides: 8. The CDR3 runs to 15 residues.

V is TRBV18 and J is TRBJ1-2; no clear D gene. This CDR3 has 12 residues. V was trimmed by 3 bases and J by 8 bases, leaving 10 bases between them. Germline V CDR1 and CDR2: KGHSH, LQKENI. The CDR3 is CASSPPLEGYTF. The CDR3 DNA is TGTGCCAGCTCACCCCCCCTTGAAGGCTACACCTTC.

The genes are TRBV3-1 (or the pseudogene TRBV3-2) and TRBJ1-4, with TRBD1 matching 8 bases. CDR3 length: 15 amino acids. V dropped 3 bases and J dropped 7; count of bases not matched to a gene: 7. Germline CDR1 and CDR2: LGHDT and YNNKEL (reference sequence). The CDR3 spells CASSHDDRGGEKLFF. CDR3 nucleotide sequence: TGTGCCAGCAGCCATGATGACAGGGGAGGTGAAAAACTGTTTTTT.

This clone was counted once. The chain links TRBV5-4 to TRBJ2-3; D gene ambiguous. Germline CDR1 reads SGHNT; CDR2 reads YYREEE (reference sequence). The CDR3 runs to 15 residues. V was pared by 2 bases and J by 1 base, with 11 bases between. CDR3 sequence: CASSLKTVRTDTQYF. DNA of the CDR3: TGTGCCAGCAGCTTAAAAACAGTGCGCACAGATACGCAGTATTTT.

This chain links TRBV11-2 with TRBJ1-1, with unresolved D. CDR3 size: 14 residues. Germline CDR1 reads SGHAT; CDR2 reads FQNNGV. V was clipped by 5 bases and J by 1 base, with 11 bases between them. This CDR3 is CASSPDLGNTEAFF. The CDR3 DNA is TGTGCCAGCAGCCCGGACTTAGGGAACACTGAAGCTTTCTTT.

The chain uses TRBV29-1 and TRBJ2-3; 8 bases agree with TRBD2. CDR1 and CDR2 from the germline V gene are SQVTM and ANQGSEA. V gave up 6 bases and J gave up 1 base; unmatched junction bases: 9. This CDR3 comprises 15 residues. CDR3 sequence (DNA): TGCAGCGTCGCAGGCCGGCGGGGGGGCACAGATACGCAGTATTTT. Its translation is CSVAGRRGGTDTQYF.

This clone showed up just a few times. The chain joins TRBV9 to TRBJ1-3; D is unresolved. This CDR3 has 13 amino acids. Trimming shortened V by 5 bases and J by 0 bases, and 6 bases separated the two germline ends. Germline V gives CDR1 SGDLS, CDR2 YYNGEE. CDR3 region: CASRPISGNTIYF. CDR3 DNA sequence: TGTGCCAGCAGACCCATCTCTGGAAACACCATATATTTT.

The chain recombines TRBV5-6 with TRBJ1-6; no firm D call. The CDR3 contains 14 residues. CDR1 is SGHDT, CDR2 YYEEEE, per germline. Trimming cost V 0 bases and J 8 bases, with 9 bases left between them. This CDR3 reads CASSLDQAYSPLHF. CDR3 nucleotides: TGTGCCAGCAGCTTGGATCAGGCATATTCACCCCTCCACTTT.